This TCR beta chain was obtained from a study of PD-1 blockade in mismatch repair-deficient tumors. Overall study: All were previously treated, progressing patients with around eleven mismatch repair-deficient cancer types. Study-level points and caveats: Tumor-resident clones, often absent from pretreatment blood, expanded after pembrolizumab and then contracted.

All patients were mismatch repair deficient, assessed by either PCR or immunohistochemistry. Repertoires were generated with immunoSEQ multiplex PCR, while TCRdb's copy carries only in-frame clones and drops some. Of approximately 50,000 clones listed, 78% are singletons. In the case of this clone: Antigen: not known.

CDR1 and CDR2 from the germline V gene are GTSNPN and SVGIG (reference sequence). The CDR3 totals 17 residues. V gave up 3 bases and J gave up 1 base; unmatched junction bases: 13. The material sequenced was peripheral blood, taken 4 weeks after starting pembrolizumab. The genes are TRBV30 and TRBJ2-3, with 7 bases lining up with TRBD2. This TCR came from an adult with mismatch repair-deficient cancer. The CDR3 loop reads CAWSRGEGLRGTDTQYF. The CDR3 DNA reads TGTGCCTGGAGCCGAGGGGAGGGCCTCCGGGGCACAGATACGCAGTATTTT.